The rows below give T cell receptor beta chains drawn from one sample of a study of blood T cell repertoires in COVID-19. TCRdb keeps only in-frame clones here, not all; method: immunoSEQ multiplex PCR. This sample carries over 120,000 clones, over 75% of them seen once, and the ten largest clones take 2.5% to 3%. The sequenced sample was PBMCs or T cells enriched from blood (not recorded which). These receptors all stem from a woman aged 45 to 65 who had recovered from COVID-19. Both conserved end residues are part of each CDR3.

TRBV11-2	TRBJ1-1	CASSFTGGTEAFF
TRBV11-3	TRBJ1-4	CASSLGTGSQKLFF
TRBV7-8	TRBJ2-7	CASIPGWGERYEQYF
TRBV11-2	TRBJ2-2	CASSLEPLGAGVKAGELFF
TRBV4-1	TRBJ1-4	CASSSTGVTTNEKLFF
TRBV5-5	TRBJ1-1	CASSLETTGNTEAFF
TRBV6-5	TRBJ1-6	CASSFQGGNNSPLHF
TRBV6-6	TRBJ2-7	CASSSTGYHEQYF
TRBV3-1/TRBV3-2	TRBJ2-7	CASSQTRHPKTYEQYF
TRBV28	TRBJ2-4	CASRDPGQGGLAKNIQYF